One and the same sample provided the 8 T cell receptor beta chains below, sequenced in a study of blood T cell repertoires in COVID-19. TCRdb keeps only in-frame clones here, not all; method: immunoSEQ multiplex PCR. The data hold around 160,000 clones, with 70% to 90% observed a single time. Specimen: PBMCs or T cells enriched from blood (not recorded which). These receptors all stem from a middle-aged man who had recovered from COVID-19.

V usage is TRBV4-1 and J usage is TRBJ2-7, with a weak D call TRBD2 (5 bases). This CDR3 is built from 16 residues. Trimming took off 4 bases at V and 2 bases at J, with 18 bases between the two ends. From germline, CDR1 is MGHRA and CDR2 YSYEKL. DNA for the CDR3: TGCGCCAGCAGCCTCCCGGGTACAGTCGGGGCCTACGAGCAGTACTTC. Protein sequence: CASSLPGTVGAYEQYF.

The J gene is TRBJ1-2, the V gene TRBV5-5; TRBD1 is a possible D gene (5 bases). CDR1 is SGHKS and CDR2 is YYEKEE in the germline V gene (reference sequence). This CDR3 is 16 amino acids long. V lost 2 bases and J 2 bases, leaving 16 bases between the germline ends. CDR3 coding DNA: TGTGCCAGCAGCTTAATTGGGGGGATTGGAAACTATGGCTACACCTTC. Amino acid sequence: CASSLIGGIGNYGYTF.

The V and J genes are TRBV10-3 and TRBJ2-3; 11 positions agree with TRBD2. Per germline, CDR1 ENHRY and CDR2 SYGVKD. There are 15 residues in the CDR3. V lost 6 bases and J lost 4; bases outside the gene matches: 6. The CDR3 sequence: CAISPGSGGADTQYF. CDR3 sequence (DNA): TGTGCCATCAGCCCAGGTAGCGGGGGGGCAGATACGCAGTATTTT.

J is TRBJ1-5 and V is TRBV10-3; TRBD1 is a possible D gene (5 bases). The V end lost 6 bases, the J end lost 2 bases, and 8 bases lay between the germline ends. Germline CDR1 ENHRY, CDR2 SYGVKD. This CDR3 comprises 13 residues. The CDR3 reads CAISRVGNQPQHF. CDR3 bases: TGTGCCATCAGCAGGGTGGGCAATCAGCCCCAGCATTTT.

V usage is TRBV24-1 and J usage is TRBJ1-2; TRBD1 aligns across 7 bases. CDR3 length: 13 residues. Germline loops: CDR1 KGHDR, CDR2 SFDVKD. V lost 2 bases to trimming and J lost 11 bases; unmatched junction nucleotides: 7. The CDR3 protein is CATSDSTGSQYTF. CDR3 bases: TGTGCCACCAGTGATTCGACAGGGAGTCAGTACACCTTC.

This chain uses TRBV6-5 with TRBJ1-5; 7 positions agree with TRBD1. The J segment lost 4 bases and the V segment lost 2 bases, leaving 8 bases of the junction unmatched. Germline loops: CDR1 MNHEY, CDR2 SVGAGI. CDR3 length: 16 amino acids. The CDR3 sequence is CASSYLGQVGNQPQHF. In DNA, the CDR3 is TGTGCCAGCAGTTACCTAGGACAGGTTGGGAATCAGCCCCAGCATTTT.

This chain joins TRBV7-3 and TRBJ1-1; no definite D call. CDR1 and CDR2 from the germline V gene are SGHTA and FQGTGA. Trimming stripped 2 bases from V and 9 bases from J, with 13 bases between. The CDR3 consists of 13 residues. In DNA form, the CDR3 reads TGTGCCAGCAGCTTAGATGAAAGCAGGCAAGCTTTCTTT. The encoded protein is CASSLDESRQAFF.

This sequence joins TRBV19 and TRBJ1-1; 7 bases are a match to TRBD1. J was trimmed by 1 base and V by 9 bases; bases with no gene match: 8. CDR3 length: 14 residues. The germline CDR1 and CDR2 sequences are LNHDA and SQIVND (reference sequence). In nucleotides, the CDR3 is TGTGCCAGCAATGAGGGGGCCGGGAACACTGAAGCTTTCTTT. Translating gives CASNEGAGNTEAFF.